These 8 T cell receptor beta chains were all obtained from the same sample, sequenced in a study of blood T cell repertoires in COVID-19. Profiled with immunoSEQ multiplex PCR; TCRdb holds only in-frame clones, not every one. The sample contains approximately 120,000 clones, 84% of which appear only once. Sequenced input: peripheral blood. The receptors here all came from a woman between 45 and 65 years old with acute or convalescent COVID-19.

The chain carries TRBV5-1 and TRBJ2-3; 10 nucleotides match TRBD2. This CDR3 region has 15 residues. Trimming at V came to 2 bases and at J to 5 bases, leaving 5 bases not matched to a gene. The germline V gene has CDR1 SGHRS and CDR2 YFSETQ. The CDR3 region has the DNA TGCGCCAGCAGCTTAGGACTAGCGGCTCGAGATACGCAGTATTTT. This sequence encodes CASSLGLAARDTQYF.

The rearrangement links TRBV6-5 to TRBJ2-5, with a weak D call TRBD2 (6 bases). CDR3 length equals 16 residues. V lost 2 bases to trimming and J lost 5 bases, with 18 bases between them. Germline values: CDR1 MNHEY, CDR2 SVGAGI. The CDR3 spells CASSYQYESGVETQYF. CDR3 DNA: TGTGCCAGCAGTTACCAGTATGAGTCGGGAGTGGAGACCCAGTACTTC.

The CDR3 loop reads CASSFRGGVETQYF. The CDR3, as DNA: TGTGCCAGCAGCTTTAGGGGGGGCGTAGAGACCCAGTACTTC. This chain joins TRBV13 and TRBJ2-5; tentative D call: TRBD2 (7 bases). CDR1 PRHDT and CDR2 FYEKMQ come from the germline V gene (reference sequence). The CDR3 has 14 residues. V lost 3 bases to trimming and J lost 4 bases, with 12 bases between them.

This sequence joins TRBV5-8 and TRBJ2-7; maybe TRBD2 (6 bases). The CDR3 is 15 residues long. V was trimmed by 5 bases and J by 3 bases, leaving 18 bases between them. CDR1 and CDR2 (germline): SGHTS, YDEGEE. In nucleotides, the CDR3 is TGTGCCAGCAGTTCGGGTCTGGGGAGGATCTACGAGCAGTACTTC. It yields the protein CASSSGLGRIYEQYF.

The CDR3 DNA is TGTGCCAGCAGCTCCCCCCGTCATGACCGGGGCTCCTACAATGAGCAGTTCTTC. Protein product: CASSSPRHDRGSYNEQFF. The V call is TRBV9, the J call TRBJ2-1; TRBD2 might be the D (5 bases). The V gene's germline CDR1 is SGDLS and CDR2 YYNGEE. The CDR3 extends over 18 amino acids. V was cut by 4 bases and J by 0 bases, with 20 bases left in between.

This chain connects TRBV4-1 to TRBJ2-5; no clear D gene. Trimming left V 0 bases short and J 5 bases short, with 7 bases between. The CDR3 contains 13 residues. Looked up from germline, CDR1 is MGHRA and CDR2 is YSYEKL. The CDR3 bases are TGCGCCAGCAGCCAAGAAAGGCGGGAGACCCAGTACTTC. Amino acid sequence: CASSQERRETQYF.

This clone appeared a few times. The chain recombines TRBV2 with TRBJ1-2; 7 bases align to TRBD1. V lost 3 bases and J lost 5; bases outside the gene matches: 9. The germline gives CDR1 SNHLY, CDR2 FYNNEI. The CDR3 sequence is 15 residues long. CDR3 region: CASSDKGAPLYGYTF. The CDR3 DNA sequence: TGTGCCAGCAGTGATAAGGGGGCGCCTCTATATGGCTACACCTTC.

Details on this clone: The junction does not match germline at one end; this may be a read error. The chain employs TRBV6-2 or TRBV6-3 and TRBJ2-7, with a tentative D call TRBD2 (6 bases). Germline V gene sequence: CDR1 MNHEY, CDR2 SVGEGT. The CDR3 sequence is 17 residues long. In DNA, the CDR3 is TGTGCCAGCAGTCCCCTTAGCGGAGGGGCCCCCTCCTACGAATCGAGGTTC. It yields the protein CASSPLSGGAPSYESRF.